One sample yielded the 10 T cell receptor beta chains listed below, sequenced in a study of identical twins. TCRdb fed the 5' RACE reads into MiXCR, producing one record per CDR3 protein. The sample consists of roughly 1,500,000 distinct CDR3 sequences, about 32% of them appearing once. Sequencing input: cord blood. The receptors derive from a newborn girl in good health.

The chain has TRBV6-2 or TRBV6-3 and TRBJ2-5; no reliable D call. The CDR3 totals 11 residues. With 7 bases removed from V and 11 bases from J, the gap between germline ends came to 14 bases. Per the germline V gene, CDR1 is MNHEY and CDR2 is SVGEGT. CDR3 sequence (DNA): TGTGCCAGCACGCTCAGGAATGAGCAGTACTTC. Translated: CASTLRNEQYF.

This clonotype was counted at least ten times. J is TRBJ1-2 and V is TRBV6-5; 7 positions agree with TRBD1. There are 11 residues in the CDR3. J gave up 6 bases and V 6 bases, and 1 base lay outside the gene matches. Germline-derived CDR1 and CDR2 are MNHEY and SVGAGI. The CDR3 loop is CASRQGNGYTF. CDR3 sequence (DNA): TGTGCCAGCAGACAGGGGAATGGCTACACCTTC.

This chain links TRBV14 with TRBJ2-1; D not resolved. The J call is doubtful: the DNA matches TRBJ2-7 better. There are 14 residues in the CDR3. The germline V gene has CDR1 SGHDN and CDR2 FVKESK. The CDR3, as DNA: TGTGCCAGCAGCCAACAAAGGGTCCACAATGAGCAGTACTTC. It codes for CASSQQRVHNEQYF.

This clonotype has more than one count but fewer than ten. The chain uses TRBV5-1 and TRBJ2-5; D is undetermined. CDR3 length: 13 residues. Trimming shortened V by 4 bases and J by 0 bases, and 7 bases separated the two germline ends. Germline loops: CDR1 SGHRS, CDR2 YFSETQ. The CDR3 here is CASSREYQETQYF. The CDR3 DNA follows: TGCGCCAGCAGCCGAGAATACCAAGAGACCCAGTACTTC.

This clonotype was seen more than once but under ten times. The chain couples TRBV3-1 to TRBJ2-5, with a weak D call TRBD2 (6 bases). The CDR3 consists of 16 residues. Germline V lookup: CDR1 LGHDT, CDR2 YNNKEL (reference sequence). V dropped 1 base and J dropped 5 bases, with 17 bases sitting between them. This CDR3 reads CASSQARGFLWETQYF. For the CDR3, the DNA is TGTGCCAGCAGCCAAGCCCGGGGGTTTTTGTGGGAGACCCAGTACTTC.

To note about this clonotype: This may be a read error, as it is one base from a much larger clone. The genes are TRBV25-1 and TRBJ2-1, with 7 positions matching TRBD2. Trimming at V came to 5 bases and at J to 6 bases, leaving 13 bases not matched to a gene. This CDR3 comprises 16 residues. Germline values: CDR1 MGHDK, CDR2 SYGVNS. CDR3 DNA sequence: TGTGCCAGCAGTAATAGCTCGACTAGCTGGTTCAATGAGCAGTTCTTC. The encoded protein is CASSNSSTSWFNEQFF.

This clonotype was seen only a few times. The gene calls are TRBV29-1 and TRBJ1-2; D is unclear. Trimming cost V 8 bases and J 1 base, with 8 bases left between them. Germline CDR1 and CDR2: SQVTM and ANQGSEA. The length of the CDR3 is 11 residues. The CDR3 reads CSPGLNYGYTF. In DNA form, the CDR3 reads TGCAGCCCCGGACTTAACTATGGCTACACCTTC.

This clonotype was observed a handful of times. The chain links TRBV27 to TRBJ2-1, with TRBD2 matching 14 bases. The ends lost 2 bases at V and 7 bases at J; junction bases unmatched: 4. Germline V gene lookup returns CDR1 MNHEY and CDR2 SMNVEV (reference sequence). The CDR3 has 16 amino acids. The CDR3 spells CASSLRLAGGRNEQFF. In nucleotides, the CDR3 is TGTGCCAGCAGTTTACGACTAGCGGGAGGGAGAAATGAGCAGTTCTTC.

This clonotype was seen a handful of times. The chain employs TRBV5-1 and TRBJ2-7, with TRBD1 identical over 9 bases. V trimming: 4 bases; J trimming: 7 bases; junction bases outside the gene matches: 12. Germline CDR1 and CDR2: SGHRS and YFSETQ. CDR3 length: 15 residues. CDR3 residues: CASSPGQGRYNEQYF. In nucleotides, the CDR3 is TGCGCCAGCAGCCCGGGACAGGGAAGGTACAATGAGCAGTACTTC.

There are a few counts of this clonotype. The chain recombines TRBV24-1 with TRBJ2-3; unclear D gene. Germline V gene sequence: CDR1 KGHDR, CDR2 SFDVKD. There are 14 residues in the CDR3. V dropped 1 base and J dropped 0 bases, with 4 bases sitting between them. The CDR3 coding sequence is TGTGCCACCAGTGATTTAAGGAGCACAGATACGCAGTATTTT. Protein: CATSDLRSTDTQYF.